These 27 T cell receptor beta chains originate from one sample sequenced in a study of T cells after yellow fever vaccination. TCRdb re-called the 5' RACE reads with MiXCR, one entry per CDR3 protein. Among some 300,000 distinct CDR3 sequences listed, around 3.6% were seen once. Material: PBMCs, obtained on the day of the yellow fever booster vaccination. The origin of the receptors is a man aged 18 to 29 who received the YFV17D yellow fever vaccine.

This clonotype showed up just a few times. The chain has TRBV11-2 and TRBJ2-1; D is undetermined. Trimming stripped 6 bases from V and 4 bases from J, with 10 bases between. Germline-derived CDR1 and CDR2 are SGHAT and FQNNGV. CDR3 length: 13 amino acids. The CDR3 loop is CASRLSEYNEQFF. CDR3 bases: TGTGCCAGCAGGCTCTCCGAGTACAATGAGCAGTTCTTC.

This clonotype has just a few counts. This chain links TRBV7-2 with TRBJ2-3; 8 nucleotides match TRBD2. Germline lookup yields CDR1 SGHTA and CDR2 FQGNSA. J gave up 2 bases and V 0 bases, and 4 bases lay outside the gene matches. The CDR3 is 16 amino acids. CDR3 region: CASSLAAGGTTDTQYF. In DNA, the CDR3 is TGTGCCAGCAGCTTAGCGGCGGGGGGAACCACAGATACGCAGTATTTT. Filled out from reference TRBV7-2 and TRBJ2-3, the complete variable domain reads GAGVSQSPSNKVTEKGKDVELRCDPISGHTALYWYRQSLGQGLEFLIYFQGNSAPDKSGLPSDRFSAERTGGSVSTLTIQRTQQEDSAVYLCASSLAAGGTTDTQYFGPGTRLTVL.

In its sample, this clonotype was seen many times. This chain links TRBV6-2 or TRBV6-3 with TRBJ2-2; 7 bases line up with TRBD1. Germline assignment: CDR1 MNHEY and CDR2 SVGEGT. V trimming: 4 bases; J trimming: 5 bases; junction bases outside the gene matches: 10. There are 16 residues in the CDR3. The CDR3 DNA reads TGTGCCAGCAGTTCACGACCGGGACAGTCGACCGGGGAGCTGTTTTTT. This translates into CASSSRPGQSTGELFF.

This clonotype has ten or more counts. CDR3 loop: CASSSGGPEQFF. CDR3 nucleotide sequence: TGTGCCAGCAGCTCGGGGGGCCCTGAGCAGTTCTTC. The gene calls are TRBV11-1 and TRBJ2-1, with a tentative D call TRBD2 (7 bases). CDR1 SGHAT and CDR2 FQDESV come from the germline V gene (reference sequence). Trimming took off 4 bases at V and 9 bases at J, with 10 bases between the two ends. There are 12 residues in the CDR3.

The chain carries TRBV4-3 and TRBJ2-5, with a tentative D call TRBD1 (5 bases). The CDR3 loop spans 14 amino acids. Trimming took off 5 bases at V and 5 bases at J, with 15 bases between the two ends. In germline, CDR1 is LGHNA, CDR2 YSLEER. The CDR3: CASSKGVVGETQYF. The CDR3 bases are TGCGCCAGCAGCAAAGGGGTGGTTGGGGAGACCCAGTACTTC.

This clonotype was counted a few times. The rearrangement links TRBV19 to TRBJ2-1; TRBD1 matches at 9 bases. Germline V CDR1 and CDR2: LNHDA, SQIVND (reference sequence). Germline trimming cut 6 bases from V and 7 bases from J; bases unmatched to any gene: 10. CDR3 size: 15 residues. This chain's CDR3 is CASSISGQGFNEQFF. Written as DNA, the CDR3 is TGTGCCAGTAGCATATCGGGACAGGGCTTTAATGAGCAGTTCTTC.

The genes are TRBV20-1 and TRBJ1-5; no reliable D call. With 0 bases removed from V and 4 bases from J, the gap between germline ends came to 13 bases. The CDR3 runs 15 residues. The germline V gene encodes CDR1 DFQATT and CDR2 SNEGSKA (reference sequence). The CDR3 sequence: CSARDRRTGNQPQHF. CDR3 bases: TGCAGTGCTAGAGATCGTCGGACGGGTAATCAGCCCCAGCATTTT.

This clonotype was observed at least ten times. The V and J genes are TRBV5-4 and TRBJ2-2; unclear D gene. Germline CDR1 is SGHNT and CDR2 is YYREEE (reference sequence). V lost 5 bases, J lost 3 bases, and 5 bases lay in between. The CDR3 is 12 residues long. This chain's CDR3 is CASRSDTGELFF. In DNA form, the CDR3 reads TGTGCCAGCAGGTCCGACACCGGGGAGCTGTTTTTT.

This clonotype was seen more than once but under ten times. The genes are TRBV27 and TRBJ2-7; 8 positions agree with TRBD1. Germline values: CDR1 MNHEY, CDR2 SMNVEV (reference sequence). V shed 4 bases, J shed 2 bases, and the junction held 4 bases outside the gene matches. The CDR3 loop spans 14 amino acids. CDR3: CASSYQGATYEQYF. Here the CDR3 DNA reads TGTGCCAGCAGTTACCAGGGGGCCACCTACGAGCAGTACTTC.

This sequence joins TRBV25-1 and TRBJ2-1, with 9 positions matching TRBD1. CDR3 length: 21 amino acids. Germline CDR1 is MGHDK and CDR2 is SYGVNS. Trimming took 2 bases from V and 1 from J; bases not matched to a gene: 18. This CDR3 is CASSEKFIGTGTPSSYNEQFF. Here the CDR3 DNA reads TGTGCCAGCAGTGAAAAGTTTATTGGGACAGGGACCCCGAGTTCCTACAATGAGCAGTTCTTC. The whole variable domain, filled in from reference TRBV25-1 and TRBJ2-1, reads EADIYQTPRYLVIGTGKKITLECSQTMGHDKMYWYQQDPGMELHLIHYSYGVNSTEKGDLSSESTVSRIRTEHFPLTLESARPSHTSQYLCASSEKFIGTGTPSSYNEQFFGPGTRLTVL.

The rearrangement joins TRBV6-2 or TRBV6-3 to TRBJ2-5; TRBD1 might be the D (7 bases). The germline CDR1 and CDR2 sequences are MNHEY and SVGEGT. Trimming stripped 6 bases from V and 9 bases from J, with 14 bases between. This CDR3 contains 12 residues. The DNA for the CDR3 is TGTGCCAGCAGACAAACAGGGGAGGCCCAGTACTTC. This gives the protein CASRQTGEAQYF.

The CDR3 DNA reads TGTGCCAGCAGCACGACAGGGATGAACACTGAAGCTTTCTTT. It specifies CASSTTGMNTEAFF. This sequence joins TRBV7-9 and TRBJ1-1; 7 bases are a match to TRBD1. Germline assignment: CDR1 SEHNR and CDR2 FQNEAQ (reference sequence). J was trimmed by 0 bases and V by 5 bases; bases with no gene match: 3. The CDR3 is made up of 14 amino acids.

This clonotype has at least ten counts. CDR3 sequence reads: CASSLGPGQGRRTEAFF. The CDR3 DNA follows: TGTGCCAGCAGCTTGGGTCCGGGACAGGGCAGAAGGACTGAAGCTTTCTTT. V is TRBV5-5 and J is TRBJ1-1; 9 bases map to TRBD1. The V and J ends lost 0 bases and 5 bases, in that order; junction bases with no gene match: 11. Germline assignment: CDR1 SGHKS and CDR2 YYEKEE (reference sequence). This CDR3 contains 17 residues.

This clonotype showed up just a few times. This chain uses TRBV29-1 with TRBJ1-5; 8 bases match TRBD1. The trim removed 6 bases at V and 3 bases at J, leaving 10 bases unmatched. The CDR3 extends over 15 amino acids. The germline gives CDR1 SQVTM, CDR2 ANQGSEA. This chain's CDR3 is CSVTTQTGDNQPQHF. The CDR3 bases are TGCAGCGTCACAACCCAGACAGGGGACAATCAGCCCCAGCATTTT.

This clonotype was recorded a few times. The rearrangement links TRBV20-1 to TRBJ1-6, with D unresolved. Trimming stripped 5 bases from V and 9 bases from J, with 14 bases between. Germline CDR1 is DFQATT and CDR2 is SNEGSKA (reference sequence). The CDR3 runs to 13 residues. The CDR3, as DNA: TGCAGTGCTTGGGATATTTGGGGTTCACCCCTCCACTTT. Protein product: CSAWDIWGSPLHF.

As DNA, the CDR3 is TGCGCCAGCAGGTCGACAGGTTCTGGGGCCAACGTCCTGACTTTC. It translates to CASRSTGSGANVLTF. J is TRBJ2-6 and V is TRBV5-1, with D tentatively TRBD1 (6 bases). V was cut by 5 bases and J by 1 base, with 10 bases left in between. The CDR3 has 15 residues. Germline CDR1 SGHRS, CDR2 YFSETQ.

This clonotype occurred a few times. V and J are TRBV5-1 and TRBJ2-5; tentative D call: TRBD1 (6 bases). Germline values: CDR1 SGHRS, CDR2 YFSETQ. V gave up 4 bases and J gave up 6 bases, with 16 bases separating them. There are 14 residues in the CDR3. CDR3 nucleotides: TGCGCCAGCAGCGGGACACTCGAATCGAAGACCCAGTACTTC. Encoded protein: CASSGTLESKTQYF.

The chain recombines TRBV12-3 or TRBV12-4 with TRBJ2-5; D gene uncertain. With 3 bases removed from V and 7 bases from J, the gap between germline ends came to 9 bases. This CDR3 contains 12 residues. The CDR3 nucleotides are TGTGCCAGCAGTTTTACAACGGGGACCCAGTACTTC. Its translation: CASSFTTGTQYF.

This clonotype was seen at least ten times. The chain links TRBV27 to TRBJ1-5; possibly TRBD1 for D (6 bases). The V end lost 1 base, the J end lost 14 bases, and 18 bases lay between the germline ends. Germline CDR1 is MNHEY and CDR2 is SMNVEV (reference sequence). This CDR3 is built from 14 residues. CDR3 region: CASSLLPGAPEEHF. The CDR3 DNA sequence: TGTGCCAGCAGTTTATTACCAGGGGCCCCGGAGGAGCATTTT.

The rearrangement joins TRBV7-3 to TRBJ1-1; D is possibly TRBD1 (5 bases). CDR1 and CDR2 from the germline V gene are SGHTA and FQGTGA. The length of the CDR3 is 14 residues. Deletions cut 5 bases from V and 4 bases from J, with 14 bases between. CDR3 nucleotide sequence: TGTGCCAGCAGCCCCCAGGGTTGGGGCACTGAAGCTTTCTTT. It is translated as CASSPQGWGTEAFF.

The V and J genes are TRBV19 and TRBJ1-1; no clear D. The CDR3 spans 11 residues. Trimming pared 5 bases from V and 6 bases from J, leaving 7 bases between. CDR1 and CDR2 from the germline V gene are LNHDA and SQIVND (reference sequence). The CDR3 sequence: CASSFMAEAFF. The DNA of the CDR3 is TGTGCCAGTAGTTTTATGGCTGAAGCTTTCTTT. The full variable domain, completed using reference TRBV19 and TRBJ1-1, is DGGITQSPKYLFRKEGQNVTLSCEQNLNHDAMYWYRQDPGQGLRLIYYSQIVNDFQKGDIAEGYSVSREKKESFPLTVTSAQKNPTAFYLCASSFMAEAFFGQGTRLTVV.

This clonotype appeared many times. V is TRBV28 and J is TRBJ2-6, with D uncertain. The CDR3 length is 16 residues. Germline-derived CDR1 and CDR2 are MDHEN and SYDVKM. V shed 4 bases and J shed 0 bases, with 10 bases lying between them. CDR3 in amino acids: CASSSDLLSGANVLTF. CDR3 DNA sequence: TGTGCCAGCAGTTCAGACCTACTCTCTGGGGCCAACGTCCTGACTTTC. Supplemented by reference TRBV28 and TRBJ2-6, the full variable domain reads DVKVTQSSRYLVKRTGEKVFLECVQDMDHENMFWYRQDPGLGLRLIYFSYDVKMKEKGDIPEGYSVSREKKERFSLILESASTNQTSMYLCASSSDLLSGANVLTFGAGSRLTVL.

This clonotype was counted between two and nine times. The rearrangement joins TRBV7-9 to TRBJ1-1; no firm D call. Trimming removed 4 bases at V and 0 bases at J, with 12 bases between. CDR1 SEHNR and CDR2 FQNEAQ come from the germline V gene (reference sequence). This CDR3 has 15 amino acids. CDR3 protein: CASSSRGYLNTEAFF. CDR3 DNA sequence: TGTGCCAGCAGCTCCCGGGGTTACCTGAACACTGAAGCTTTCTTT.

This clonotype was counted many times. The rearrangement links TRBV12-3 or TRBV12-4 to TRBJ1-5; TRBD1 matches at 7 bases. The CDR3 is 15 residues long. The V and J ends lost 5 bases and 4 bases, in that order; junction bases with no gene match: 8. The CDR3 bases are TGTGCCAGCAGTGCGGCCGGGACAGTAAATCAGCCCCAGCATTTT. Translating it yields CASSAAGTVNQPQHF.

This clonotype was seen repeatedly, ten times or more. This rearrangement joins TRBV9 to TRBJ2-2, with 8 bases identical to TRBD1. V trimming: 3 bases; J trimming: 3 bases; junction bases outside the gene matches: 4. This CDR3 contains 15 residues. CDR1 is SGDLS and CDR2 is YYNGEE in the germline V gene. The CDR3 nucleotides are TGTGCCAGCAGCGAGGGACAGGAATACACCGGGGAGCTGTTTTTT. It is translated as CASSEGQEYTGELFF. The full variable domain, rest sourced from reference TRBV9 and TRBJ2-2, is DSGVTQTPKHLITATGQRVTLRCSPRSGDLSVYWYQQSLDQGLQFLIQYYNGEERAKGNILERFSAQQFPDLHSELNLSSLELGDSALYFCASSEGQEYTGELFFGEGSRLTVL.

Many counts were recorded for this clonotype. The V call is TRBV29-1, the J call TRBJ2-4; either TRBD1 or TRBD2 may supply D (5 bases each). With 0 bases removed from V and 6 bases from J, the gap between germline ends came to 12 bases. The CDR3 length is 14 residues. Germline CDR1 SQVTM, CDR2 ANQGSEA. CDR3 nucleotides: TGCAGCGTTGAAGATTCAAGGGACCCAAACATTCAGTACTTC. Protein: CSVEDSRDPNIQYF.

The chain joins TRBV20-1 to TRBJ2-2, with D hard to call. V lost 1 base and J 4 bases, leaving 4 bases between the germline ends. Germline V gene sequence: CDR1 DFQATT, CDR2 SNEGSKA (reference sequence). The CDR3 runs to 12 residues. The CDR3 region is CSARGGTGELFF. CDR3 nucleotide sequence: TGCAGTGCTAGAGGAGGCACCGGGGAGCTGTTTTTT.